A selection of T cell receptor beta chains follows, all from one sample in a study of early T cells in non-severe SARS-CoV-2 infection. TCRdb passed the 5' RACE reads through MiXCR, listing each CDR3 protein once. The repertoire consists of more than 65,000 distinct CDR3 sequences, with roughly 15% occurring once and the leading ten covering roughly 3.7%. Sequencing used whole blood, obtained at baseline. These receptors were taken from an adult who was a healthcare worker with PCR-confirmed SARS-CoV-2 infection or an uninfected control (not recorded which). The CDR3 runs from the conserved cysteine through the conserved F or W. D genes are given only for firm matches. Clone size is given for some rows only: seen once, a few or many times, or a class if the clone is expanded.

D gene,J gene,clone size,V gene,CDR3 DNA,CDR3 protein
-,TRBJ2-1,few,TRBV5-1,TGCGCCAGCAGCTTGGTGTTAGCGGATATGTACAATGAGCAGTTCTTC,CASSLVLADMYNEQFF
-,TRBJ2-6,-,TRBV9,TGTGCCAGCACCCCGGGGCGCTCTGGGGCCAACGTCCTGACTTTC,CASTPGRSGANVLTF
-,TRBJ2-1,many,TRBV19,TGTGCCAGTTCCTCCCCCGACAGAGTCGAGCAGTTCTTC,CASSSPDRVEQFF
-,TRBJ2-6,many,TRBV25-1,TGTGCCAGCAGGCCTAGCTCTGGGGCCAACGTCCTGACTTTC,CASRPSSGANVLTF
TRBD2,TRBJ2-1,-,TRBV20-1,TGCAGTGCCCCGCCGGGACTAGCGGCCAATGAGCAGTTCTTC,CSAPPGLAANEQFF
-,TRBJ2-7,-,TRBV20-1,TGCAGTGCTGCTGAACAGGGGAGGCTCTACGAGCAGTACTTC,CSAAEQGRLYEQYF
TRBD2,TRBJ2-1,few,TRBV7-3,TGTGCCAGCAGCTTGGGTAGCGGGAGGAATGAGCAGTTCTTC,CASSLGSGRNEQFF
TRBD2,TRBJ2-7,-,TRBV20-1,TGCAGTGCTAGAGATAGGAGCGGGAAAATTTACGAGCAGTACTTC,CSARDRSGKIYEQYF
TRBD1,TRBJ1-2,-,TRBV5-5,TGTGCCAGCAGCTCCGAGGGACAGGGGTGGAATGGCTACACCTTC,CASSSEGQGWNGYTF
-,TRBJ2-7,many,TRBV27,TGTGCCAGCAGCGGCAGCCAGGTCTCCTACGAGCAGTACTTC,CASSGSQVSYEQYF
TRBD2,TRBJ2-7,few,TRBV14,TGTGCCAGCAGCCAAGATCCCGGACTAGCGGGAGTTGTCGAGCAGTACTTC,CASSQDPGLAGVVEQYF
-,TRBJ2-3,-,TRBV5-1,TGCGCCAGCAGTTCCGGGTCAAGGAAAGATACGCAGTATTTT,CASSSGSRKDTQYF
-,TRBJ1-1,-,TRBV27,TGTGCCAGCAGTTTACGTGAGGCCCGTCCTGAAGCTTTCTTT,CASSLREARPEAFF
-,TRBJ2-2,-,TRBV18,TGTGCCAGCTCATCTAGGACTCTGAACACCGGGGAGCTGTTTTTT,CASSSRTLNTGELFF
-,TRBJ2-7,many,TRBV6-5,TGTGCCAGCAGTTACTGGCCCGAGCAGTACTTC,CASSYWPEQYF
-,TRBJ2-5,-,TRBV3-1,TGTGCCAGCAGTCTGCTCACGGGCCAAGAGACCCAGTACTTC,CASSLLTGQETQYF
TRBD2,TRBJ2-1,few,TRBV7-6,TGTGCCAGCAGCTCCCTTAGCGGGAGGAAGGATGAGCAGTTCTTC,CASSSLSGRKDEQFF
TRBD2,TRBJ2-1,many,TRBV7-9,TGTGCCAGCAGCTTATCTAGCGGGAGAGGCAATGAGCAGTTCTTC,CASSLSSGRGNEQFF
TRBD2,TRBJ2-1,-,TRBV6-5,TGTGCCAGCAGTTACTCGAGGCTAGCGGGAAACAATGAGCAGTTCTTC,CASSYSRLAGNNEQFF
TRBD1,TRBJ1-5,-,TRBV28,TGTGCCAGCAGTCTTACCCAGGGGGAGTATCAGCCCCAGCATTTT,CASSLTQGEYQPQHF
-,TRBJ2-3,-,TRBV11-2,TGTGCCAGCAGCCCTCAGACAGGCGCCCGCACAGATACGCAGTATTTT,CASSPQTGARTDTQYF
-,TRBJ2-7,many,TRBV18,TGTGCCAGCTCACCTGCAGGCGGAGTGGTGGACGAGCAGTACTTC,CASSPAGGVVDEQYF
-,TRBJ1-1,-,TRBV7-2,TGTGCCAGCAATAGGGTGAACACTGAAGCTTTCTTT,CASNRVNTEAFF
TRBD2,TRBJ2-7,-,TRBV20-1,TGCAGTGCTAGAGATTCTGGTGACGGGAGGGCCTCCTACGAGCAGTACTTC,CSARDSGDGRASYEQYF
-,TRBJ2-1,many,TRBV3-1,TGTGCCAGCAGCCAAGCGGGGAATGAGCAGTTCTTC,CASSQAGNEQFF
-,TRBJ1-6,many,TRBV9,TGTGCCAGCAGCGGCGACCGGTATAATTCACCCCTCCACTTT,CASSGDRYNSPLHF